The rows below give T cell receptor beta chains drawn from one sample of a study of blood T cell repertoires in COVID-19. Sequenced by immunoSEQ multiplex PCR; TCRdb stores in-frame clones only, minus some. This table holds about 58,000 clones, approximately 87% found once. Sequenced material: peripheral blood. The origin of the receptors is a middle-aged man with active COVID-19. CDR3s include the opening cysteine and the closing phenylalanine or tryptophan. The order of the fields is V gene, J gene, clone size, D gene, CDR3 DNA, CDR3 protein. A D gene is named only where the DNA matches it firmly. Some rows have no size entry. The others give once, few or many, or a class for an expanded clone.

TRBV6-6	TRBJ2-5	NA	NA	TGTGCCAGCAGCGCCAGGGGTCACCAAGAGACCCAGTACTTC	CASSARGHQETQYF
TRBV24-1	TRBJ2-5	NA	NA	TGTGCCACCAGTGATTTGGTGACGGGGGAGGCAGAGACCCAGTACTTC	CATSDLVTGEAETQYF
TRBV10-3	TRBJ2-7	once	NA	TGTGCCATCAGGCCCTCCGGTGGGGAGGACGAGCAGTACTTC	CAIRPSGGEDEQYF
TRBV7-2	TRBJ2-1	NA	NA	TGTGCCAGCACCCCTTACAATGAGCAGTTCTTC	CASTPYNEQFF
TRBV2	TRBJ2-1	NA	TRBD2	TGTGCCAGCAGTGCCCGACTAGCTCAAGGAGGGGAGCAGTTCTTC	CASSARLAQGGEQFF
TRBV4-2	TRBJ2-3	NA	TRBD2	TGTGCCAGCAGCCAAGACGCTAGCGGGAGTGGGGATACGCAGTATTTT	CASSQDASGSGDTQYF
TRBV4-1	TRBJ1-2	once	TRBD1	TGCGCCAGCAGCCAGACAGGGGGACATGGCTACACCTTC	CASSQTGGHGYTF
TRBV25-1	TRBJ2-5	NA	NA	TGTGCCAGCAGTGAACGCGGGAAGGGCGAGACCCAGTACTTC	CASSERGKGETQYF
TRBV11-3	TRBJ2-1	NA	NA	TGTGCCAGCAGCCGACCGGGGGAGAGGGAGCAGTTCTTC	CASSRPGEREQFF
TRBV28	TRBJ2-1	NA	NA	TGTGCCAGCAGTTTATCCCCGCGGCGGTCGATTACCTACAATGAGCAGTTCTTC	CASSLSPRRSITYNEQFF
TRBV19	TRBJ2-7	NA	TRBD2	TGTGCCAGTAACCCATCTAGCGGGCCCTCCTACGAGCAGTACTTC	CASNPSSGPSYEQYF
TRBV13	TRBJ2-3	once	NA	TGTGCCAGCAGCCGCTTAGGGGGTGGCACAGATACGCAGTATTTT	CASSRLGGGTDTQYF
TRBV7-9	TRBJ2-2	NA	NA	TGTGCCAGCAGCTGGAGGGGGCCGGACACCGGGGAGCTGTTTTTT	CASSWRGPDTGELFF
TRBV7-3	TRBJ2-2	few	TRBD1	TGTGCCAGCAGCTTAAATGAAATACGGGACAGGGCTTTCACCGGGGAGCTGTTTTTT	CASSLNEIRDRAFTGELFF
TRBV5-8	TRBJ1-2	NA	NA	TGTGCCAGCAGTTCGGTCAACTATGGCTACACCTTC	CASSSVNYGYTF
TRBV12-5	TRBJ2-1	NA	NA	TGTGCTAGTGGTCCCCCGAGCGCGGATGAGCAGTTCTTC	CASGPPSADEQFF
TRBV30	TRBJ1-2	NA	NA	TGTGCCTGGACCCCGCCAGGCCAATACGGCTACACCTTC	CAWTPPGQYGYTF
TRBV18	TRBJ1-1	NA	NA	TGTGCCAGCTCGCAATCGACAGGAGAGAACACTGAAGCTTTCTTT	CASSQSTGENTEAFF
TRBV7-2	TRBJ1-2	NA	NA	TGTGCCAGCAGCTCAGGACTAGGGAACTATGGCTACACCTTC	CASSSGLGNYGYTF
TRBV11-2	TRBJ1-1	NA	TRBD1	TGTGCCAGCAGCTTAGGGCAGGGGGGGAACACTGAAGCTTTCTTT	CASSLGQGGNTEAFF
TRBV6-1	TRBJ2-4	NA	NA	TGTGCCAGCAGTGAGCTCGGGAGATGGGGAAACATTCAGTACTTC	CASSELGRWGNIQYF
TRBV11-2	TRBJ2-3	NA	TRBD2	TGTGCCAGCAGCTTAAGCGGGGGGATGAATACGCAGTATTTT	CASSLSGGMNTQYF
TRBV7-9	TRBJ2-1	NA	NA	TGTGCCAGCAGTTATGGGACTCTTCAGCGGCAGTTCTTC	CASSYGTLQRQFF
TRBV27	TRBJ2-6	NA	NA	TGTGCCAGCAGTTTGACAGGGACTCCTGGGGCCAACGTCCTGACTTTC	CASSLTGTPGANVLTF
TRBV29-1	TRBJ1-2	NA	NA	TGCAGCGTTCAAGGGGGAACAGGACGTGGCTACACCTTC	CSVQGGTGRGYTF
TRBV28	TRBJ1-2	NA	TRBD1	TGTGCCAGCAGTTTCTTCGACAGGGTTTATGGCTACACCTTC	CASSFFDRVYGYTF
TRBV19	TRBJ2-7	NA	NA	TGTGCCAGTAGGGGACCCTTGACAGGGAGGATCTACGAGCAGTACTTC	CASRGPLTGRIYEQYF
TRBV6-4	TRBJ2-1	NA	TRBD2	TGTGCCAGCAGTGACCCGGGACTAGCGGGAGGGGATGAGCAGTTCTTC	CASSDPGLAGGDEQFF